These 8 T cell receptor beta chains were sequenced from one sample in a study of shared clonotypes between healthy human individuals. TCRdb keeps only in-frame clones here, not all; method: immunoSEQ multiplex PCR. This sample has more than 2,000,000 clones; more than 90% occur once, and the top ten carry about 0.13%. The sequenced material came from naive CD4+ T cells sorted from blood. Sample subset: CD45RA+ positively selected. The receptors stem from a man between 18 and 35 years old in good health.

The chain joins TRBV6-5 to TRBJ1-1; weak D call: TRBD1 (6 bases). Looked up from germline, CDR1 is MNHEY and CDR2 is SVGAGI. V lost 5 bases, J lost 8 bases, and 12 bases lay in between. This CDR3 region has 12 residues. Here the CDR3 reads CASSPPGQEAFF. The CDR3, as DNA: TGTGCCAGCAGTCCGCCGGGACAAGAAGCTTTCTTT.

V gene TRBV6-5 combines with J gene TRBJ1-2; possibly TRBD1 for D (5 bases). CDR3 size: 14 residues. Per the germline V gene, CDR1 is MNHEY and CDR2 is SVGAGI. V lost 6 bases and J 2 bases, leaving 13 bases between the germline ends. The CDR3: CASRLGTANYGYTF. The CDR3 region has the DNA TGTGCCAGCAGGCTGGGGACTGCGAACTATGGCTACACCTTC.

This chain joins TRBV15 and TRBJ1-5; 7 bases align to TRBD1. V shed 5 bases, J shed 4 bases, and the junction held 11 bases outside the gene matches. The length of the CDR3 is 16 residues. CDR1 LNHNV and CDR2 YYDKDF come from the germline V gene (reference sequence). The DNA of the CDR3 is TGTGCCACCAGCCCACAGGGGCCGGTGGCGAATCAGCCCCAGCATTTT. Its protein is CATSPQGPVANQPQHF.

This clone occurred a few times. This chain joins TRBV11-2 and TRBJ1-6; 8 bases are shared with TRBD1. Germline V lookup: CDR1 SGHAT, CDR2 FQNNGV. This CDR3 has 14 amino acids. V shed 4 bases and J 7 bases; nucleotides not matched to a gene: 3. The CDR3 DNA reads TGTGCCAGCAGCTCCCGGACAGGGAATTCACCCCTCCACTTT. Translating it yields CASSSRTGNSPLHF.

This chain's CDR3 is CASSQTAGSTSYEQYF. The CDR3 DNA reads as TGTGCCAGTAGCCAGACGGCGGGGTCAACGTCCTACGAGCAGTACTTC. The chain combines TRBV19 with TRBJ2-7; a possible D gene is TRBD2 (6 bases). Trimming removed 6 bases from V and 1 base from J, with 19 bases in between. The CDR3 is made up of 16 amino acids. Germline loops: CDR1 LNHDA, CDR2 SQIVND (reference sequence).

This chain joins TRBV6-1 and TRBJ1-5, with a tentative D call TRBD1 (5 bases). Trimming took 10 bases from V and 0 from J, leaving 13 bases between them. Germline loops: CDR1 MNHNS, CDR2 SASEGT. There are 14 residues in the CDR3. The CDR3 sequence: CATRGRTSNQPQHF. The DNA for the CDR3 is TGTGCCACCCGGGGACGGACTAGCAATCAGCCCCAGCATTTT.

The chain employs TRBV7-9 and TRBJ1-4; TRBD1 might be the D (5 bases). Trimming stripped 5 bases from V and 6 bases from J, with 10 bases between. The CDR3 extends over 13 amino acids. Looked up from germline, CDR1 is SEHNR and CDR2 is FQNEAQ (reference sequence). The chain's CDR3 is CASSRDSDEKLFF. The CDR3 DNA follows: TGTGCCAGCAGCCGAGACAGCGATGAAAAACTGTTTTTT.

The chain has TRBV6-1 and TRBJ2-2; 10 nucleotides agree with TRBD1. The CDR3 extends over 14 amino acids. The germline CDR1 and CDR2 sequences are MNHNS and SASEGT. V lost 7 bases, J lost 4 bases, and 3 bases stayed unmatched. CDR3 DNA: TGTGCCAGCAAGGGACAGGGGTTCACCGGGGAGCTGTTTTTT. Amino acid sequence: CASKGQGFTGELFF.